The clone carrying this TCR beta chain occurred many times. Its cognate antigen is unknown. This sample is part of a study of neurological immune-mediated disorders. Whole-study findings and limits: The absence of shared CDR3 amino acid sequences among expanded clones across subjects suggests private repertoires in all groups.

This CDR3 is built from 13 residues. From germline, CDR1 is DFQATT and CDR2 SNEGSKA (reference sequence). Trimming cost V 4 bases and J 2 bases; bases outside gene matches: 5. It was by 5'RACE with 10-nucleotide random UMIs that the cDNA was made. TCRdb reprocessed the 5' RACE reads via MiXCR and lists one record per CDR3 protein. This table holds tens of thousands of distinct CDR3 sequences, under 4.5% found once. The origin of this receptor is a woman aged 45-59 years with multiple sclerosis. The chain uses TRBV20-1 and TRBJ2-7; TRBD2 matches at 7 bases. Source material: PBMCs. CDR3 in DNA: TGCAGTGCTATCGGGCTAGCGGCCTACGAGCAGTACTTC. Translation gives CSAIGLAAYEQYF.